This T cell receptor beta chain is drawn from a study of a mutant IDH1 vaccine in newly diagnosed glioma. Study details: With temozolomide cycles, or 4-6 weeks after radiotherapy alone, vaccination was started. Study-level results: Changes in the top peripheral T cell clonotypes seemingly had no bearing on pseudoprogression.

Time point defined: week 35, safety follow-up. A single vaccine dose contained 300 ug of mutant IDH1 20-mer peptide, and topical imiquimod was used with it. TCRdb's table, derived via immunoSEQ multiplex PCR, lists solely in-frame clones and lacks some. This sample has about 64,000 clones; under 85% occur once, and the top ten carry around 4.5%. Note on this clone: Antigen: not known.

Germline loops: CDR1 SGHDT, CDR2 YYEEEE. The CDR3 contains 13 residues. J was trimmed by 4 bases and V by 4 bases; bases with no gene match: 4. This TCR derives from a man aged 45 to 65 with glioma. The sample here was PBMCs, taken from a glioma patient whose treatment included an IDH1 peptide vaccine. The chain combines TRBV5-6 with TRBJ2-5; 7 bases agree with TRBD1. CDR3 coding DNA: TGTGCCAGCAGCCTGCGGACAGGAGAGACCCAGTACTTC. Encoded protein: CASSLRTGETQYF.